The rows below give T cell receptor beta chains drawn from one sample of a study of Graves' ophthalmopathy and Graves' hyperthyroidism. TCRdb itself ran the multiplex PCR reads through MiXCR, one entry per CDR3 protein. Of hundreds of thousands of distinct CDR3 sequences listed, around a fifth are singletons. The sequenced sample was peripheral blood. These receptors were taken from a woman between 18 and 30 years old with stable Graves' hyperthyroidism. Both conserved end residues are part of each CDR3. D genes are given only for firm matches. Clone size is stated in some rows and not others, as once, few, many or a class when expanded.

j_call: TRBJ2-7
v_call: TRBV6-5
clone_size: many
d_call: TRBD1
cdr3_aa: CASGTGWYEQYF
cdr3_nt: TGTGCCAGCGGGACAGGGTGGTACGAGCAGTACTTC

j_call: TRBJ2-7
v_call: TRBV10-3
clone_size: -
d_call: -
cdr3_aa: CAISESGFKGQSSYERYF
cdr3_nt: TGTGCCATCAGTGAGTCGGGGTTCAAAGGCCAAAGCTCCTACGAGCGGTATTTC

j_call: TRBJ2-7
v_call: TRBV11-2
clone_size: -
d_call: -
cdr3_aa: CASSLYNSYEQYF
cdr3_nt: TGTGCCAGCAGCTTATACAACTCCTACGAGCAGTACTTC

j_call: TRBJ1-6
v_call: TRBV12-3/TRBV12-4
clone_size: many
d_call: TRBD1
cdr3_aa: CASSPGDRNSPLHF
cdr3_nt: TGTGCCAGCAGCCCCGGGGACAGGAATTCACCCCTCCACTTT

j_call: TRBJ2-2
v_call: TRBV9
clone_size: few
d_call: -
cdr3_aa: CASSLTFRAGWYTGELFF
cdr3_nt: TGTGCCAGCAGCCTGACCTTCCGGGCAGGGTGGTACACCGGGGAGCTGTTTTTT

j_call: TRBJ2-3
v_call: TRBV5-1
clone_size: many
d_call: TRBD2
cdr3_aa: CASSLAGGADTQYF
cdr3_nt: TGCGCCAGCAGCTTAGCGGGAGGGGCAGATACGCAGTATTTT

j_call: TRBJ2-5
v_call: TRBV6-1
clone_size: few
d_call: -
cdr3_aa: CASSGRQGLETQYF
cdr3_nt: TGTGCCAGCAGTGGGCGGCAGGGGTTGGAGACCCAGTACTTC

j_call: TRBJ2-7
v_call: TRBV20-1
clone_size: many
d_call: -
cdr3_aa: CSARGRRAPYEQYF
cdr3_nt: TGCAGTGCTAGAGGTCGACGAGCCCCCTACGAGCAGTACTTC

j_call: TRBJ2-3
v_call: TRBV20-1
clone_size: many
d_call: -
cdr3_aa: CSVEGVVSTQYF
cdr3_nt: TGCAGTGTGGAGGGAGTGGTCAGTACGCAGTATTTT

j_call: TRBJ1-1
v_call: TRBV5-1
clone_size: many
d_call: TRBD1
cdr3_aa: CASSGGTGSDTTEAFF
cdr3_nt: TGCGCCAGCAGCGGCGGGACAGGGAGTGACACGACTGAAGCTTTCTTT

j_call: TRBJ2-7
v_call: TRBV7-2
clone_size: many
d_call: -
cdr3_aa: CASSLNSGVQYEQYF
cdr3_nt: TGTGCCAGCAGCTTAAATTCGGGGGTGCAGTACGAGCAGTACTTC

j_call: TRBJ2-7
v_call: TRBV20-1
clone_size: many
d_call: -
cdr3_aa: CSARGGAGAPYEQYF
cdr3_nt: TGCAGTGCTAGAGGGGGGGCAGGGGCCCCCTACGAGCAGTACTTC

j_call: TRBJ2-7
v_call: TRBV6-2/TRBV6-3
clone_size: -
d_call: -
cdr3_aa: CASKEGEQYF
cdr3_nt: TGTGCCAGCAAGGAGGGGGAGCAGTACTTC

j_call: TRBJ1-2
v_call: TRBV7-8
clone_size: -
d_call: -
cdr3_aa: CASSPRTADYGYTF
cdr3_nt: TGTGCCAGCAGCCCGCGGACAGCGGACTATGGCTACACCTTC

j_call: TRBJ1-2
v_call: TRBV6-1
clone_size: -
d_call: TRBD1
cdr3_aa: CASRRTGTSYGYTF
cdr3_nt: TGTGCCAGCAGGAGGACAGGCACCTCCTATGGCTACACCTTC

j_call: TRBJ2-5
v_call: TRBV5-1
clone_size: many
d_call: TRBD1
cdr3_aa: CASRLGQGGQETQYF
cdr3_nt: TGCGCCAGCAGGCTCGGACAGGGGGGACAAGAGACCCAGTACTTC

j_call: TRBJ1-1
v_call: TRBV6-2/TRBV6-3
clone_size: many
d_call: -
cdr3_aa: CASIGSHEAFF
cdr3_nt: TGTGCCAGCATTGGAAGCCATGAAGCTTTCTTT

j_call: TRBJ2-5
v_call: TRBV9
clone_size: many
d_call: TRBD2
cdr3_aa: CASSGIAGQETQYF
cdr3_nt: TGTGCCAGCAGCGGAATAGCGGGACAAGAGACCCAGTACTTC

j_call: TRBJ1-5
v_call: TRBV28
clone_size: many
d_call: -
cdr3_aa: CASSPRAGRSNQPQHF
cdr3_nt: TGTGCCAGCAGTCCCCGTGCAGGTCGAAGCAATCAGCCCCAGCATTTT

j_call: TRBJ2-7
v_call: TRBV7-8
clone_size: many
d_call: -
cdr3_aa: CASSLVGPGVGEQYF
cdr3_nt: TGTGCCAGCAGCTTAGTGGGACCGGGAGTCGGCGAGCAGTACTTC

j_call: TRBJ2-7
v_call: TRBV28
clone_size: -
d_call: TRBD1
cdr3_aa: CASSQDRGYSYEQYF
cdr3_nt: TGTGCCAGCAGCCAGGACAGGGGGTACTCCTACGAGCAGTACTTC

j_call: TRBJ1-2
v_call: TRBV5-1
clone_size: -
d_call: TRBD1
cdr3_aa: CASSRGRDRVNYGYTF
cdr3_nt: TGCGCCAGCAGCCGAGGACGAGACAGGGTGAACTATGGCTACACCTTC

j_call: TRBJ2-2
v_call: TRBV6-2/TRBV6-3
clone_size: many
d_call: -
cdr3_aa: CASSRLGTTGELFF
cdr3_nt: TGTGCCAGCAGCCGGCTAGGCACCACCGGGGAGCTGTTTTTT

j_call: TRBJ1-1
v_call: TRBV12-3/TRBV12-4
clone_size: -
d_call: -
cdr3_aa: CASSHGRREGTEAFF
cdr3_nt: TGTGCCAGCAGTCACGGACGGAGGGAGGGCACTGAAGCTTTCTTT

j_call: TRBJ2-7
v_call: TRBV5-1
clone_size: many
d_call: -
cdr3_aa: CASSMTDSYEQYF
cdr3_nt: TGCGCCAGCAGTATGACAGACTCCTACGAGCAGTACTTC

j_call: TRBJ2-7
v_call: TRBV20-1
clone_size: -
d_call: TRBD1
cdr3_aa: CSASPDRGSPYEQYF
cdr3_nt: TGCAGTGCTAGCCCGGACAGGGGGAGCCCCTACGAGCAGTACTTC

j_call: TRBJ1-2
v_call: TRBV6-5
clone_size: many
d_call: -
cdr3_aa: CASSLSPGYGYTF
cdr3_nt: TGTGCCAGCAGTTTAAGCCCTGGCTATGGCTACACCTTC

j_call: TRBJ2-5
v_call: TRBV6-5
clone_size: many
d_call: -
cdr3_aa: CASSYSSQTQYF
cdr3_nt: TGTGCCAGCAGTTACAGTAGTCAGACCCAGTACTTC

j_call: TRBJ1-1
v_call: TRBV5-1
clone_size: many
d_call: -
cdr3_aa: CASSLSGRIAGTEAFF
cdr3_nt: TGCGCCAGCAGCTTGAGTGGACGCATTGCGGGCACTGAAGCTTTCTTT

j_call: TRBJ1-2
v_call: TRBV2
clone_size: once
d_call: -
cdr3_aa: CASSLGQIAYGYTF
cdr3_nt: TGTGCCAGCAGTTTAGGACAGATCGCATATGGCTACACCTTC

j_call: TRBJ1-6
v_call: TRBV15
clone_size: many
d_call: TRBD1
cdr3_aa: CATSRDMTGSQNSPLHF
cdr3_nt: TGTGCCACCAGCAGAGATATGACAGGGTCCCAAAATTCACCCCTCCACTTT

j_call: TRBJ1-5
v_call: TRBV9
clone_size: many
d_call: TRBD1
cdr3_aa: CASSGDSSNQPQHF
cdr3_nt: TGTGCCAGCAGCGGGGACAGTAGCAATCAGCCCCAGCATTTT

j_call: TRBJ2-7
v_call: TRBV12-3/TRBV12-4
clone_size: many
d_call: -
cdr3_aa: CASSLNRGKYF
cdr3_nt: TGTGCCAGCAGTTTAAACAGAGGAAAGTACTTC

j_call: TRBJ1-1
v_call: TRBV5-6
clone_size: many
d_call: -
cdr3_aa: CASSLSPPRSTEAFF
cdr3_nt: TGTGCCAGCAGCCTCTCCCCCCCTCGATCCACTGAAGCTTTCTTT

j_call: TRBJ2-7
v_call: TRBV29-1
clone_size: many
d_call: TRBD2
cdr3_aa: CSVASGSIYEQYF
cdr3_nt: TGCAGCGTCGCTAGCGGGAGTATCTACGAGCAGTACTTC

j_call: TRBJ2-2
v_call: TRBV2
clone_size: -
d_call: -
cdr3_aa: CASSRRGTGELFF
cdr3_nt: TGTGCCAGCAGCCGGCGGGGCACCGGGGAGCTGTTTTTT

j_call: TRBJ2-6
v_call: TRBV19
clone_size: many
d_call: -
cdr3_aa: CANQISGANVLTF
cdr3_nt: TGTGCCAATCAAATCTCTGGGGCCAACGTCCTGACTTTC

j_call: TRBJ1-3
v_call: TRBV12-3/TRBV12-4
clone_size: many
d_call: TRBD1
cdr3_aa: CASSLPTTGGGNTIYF
cdr3_nt: TGTGCCAGCAGTTTACCCACAACAGGGGGCGGAAACACCATATATTTT

j_call: TRBJ2-2
v_call: TRBV11-2
clone_size: many
d_call: -
cdr3_aa: CASSLVGGLAGGELFF
cdr3_nt: TGTGCCAGCAGCTTAGTGGGGGGGCTAGCTGGCGGGGAGCTGTTTTTT

j_call: TRBJ1-2
v_call: TRBV12-3/TRBV12-4
clone_size: many
d_call: TRBD1
cdr3_aa: CASSSSGGGYGYTF
cdr3_nt: TGTGCCAGCAGTTCATCAGGGGGGGGCTATGGCTACACCTTC

j_call: TRBJ2-7
v_call: TRBV14
clone_size: many
d_call: TRBD2
cdr3_aa: CASSLSTSDEQYF
cdr3_nt: TGTGCCAGCAGCCTCTCTACTAGCGACGAGCAGTACTTC